These 18 T cell receptor beta chains were all obtained from the same sample, sequenced in a study of blood T cell repertoires in COVID-19. Profiling relied on immunoSEQ multiplex PCR, and the TCRdb table lists in-frame clones only, not all of them. The sample has about 440,000 clones; approximately 90% are singletons. The sequenced sample consisted of peripheral blood. The receptors were gathered from a woman in her twenties or thirties with acute or convalescent COVID-19.

The chain links TRBV9 to TRBJ2-2; 8 nucleotides match TRBD2. The CDR3 runs to 19 residues. Germline-derived CDR1 and CDR2 are SGDLS and YYNGEE. J gave up 2 bases and V 2 bases, and 14 bases lay outside the gene matches. The CDR3 is CASSVSGGLSGGNTGELFF. CDR3 in DNA: TGTGCCAGCAGCGTTTCCGGGGGTCTGAGCGGGGGAAACACCGGGGAGCTGTTTTTT.

The CDR3 DNA is TGTGCCAGCGGGTCCATCGTACGCAGGGGCACCGGGGAGCTGTTTTTT. Protein: CASGSIVRRGTGELFF. The chain joins TRBV9 to TRBJ2-2, with a tentative D call TRBD1 (6 bases). Trimming shortened V by 7 bases and J by 4 bases, and 20 bases separated the two germline ends. The CDR3 sequence is 16 residues long. Per germline, CDR1 SGDLS and CDR2 YYNGEE.

The chain combines TRBV9 with TRBJ2-2; no firm D call. Germline CDR1 is SGDLS and CDR2 is YYNGEE. The CDR3 sequence is 15 residues long. V lost 7 bases, J lost 0 bases, and 13 bases lay in between. The CDR3 DNA reads TGTGCCAGCGGATCAGGCATCGCGAACACCGGGGAGCTGTTTTTT. This encodes CASGSGIANTGELFF.

The chain recombines TRBV4-1 with TRBJ2-5; 8 bases are shared with TRBD2. The germline V gene encodes CDR1 MGHRA and CDR2 YSYEKL. This CDR3 comprises 18 residues. The V gene end was trimmed by 4 bases and the J gene end by 2 bases; junction bases not matched to a gene: 15. The CDR3 reads CASSPGTRLFLGQETQYF. As DNA, the CDR3 is TGCGCCAGCAGCCCTGGGACTAGGCTTTTTCTAGGGCAAGAGACCCAGTACTTC.

The chain employs TRBV12-3 or TRBV12-4 and TRBJ1-6; D unresolved. The CDR3 runs 13 residues. The V gene lost 5 bases and the J gene lost 11 bases, with 13 bases spanning the gap. The CDR3 region has the DNA TGTGCCAGCAGTGCCGCCCCTACGGCACCCCTCCACTTT. Amino acid sequence: CASSAAPTAPLHF.

The chain has TRBV9 and TRBJ2-1, with D possibly being TRBD2 (5 bases). Germline CDR1 SGDLS, CDR2 YYNGEE. This CDR3 has 14 amino acids. V was shortened by 4 bases and J by 7 bases, with 15 bases between the two germline ends. In DNA form, the CDR3 reads TGTGCCAGCAGCATCGGACTCCCTGGGAATGAGCAGTTCTTC. Translating it yields CASSIGLPGNEQFF.

Concerning this clone itself: The junction does not match germline at one end; this may be a read error. The chain carries TRBV5-5 and TRBJ2-6; 7 bases are shared with TRBD1. Germline CDR1 SGHKS, CDR2 YYEKEE (reference sequence). CDR3 length: 17 residues. The CDR3 loop reads CASSLGQPYSGANVLTF. The CDR3 DNA is TGTGCCAGCAGTTTGGGACAGCCATACTCTGGGGCCAACGTCCTGACTTTC.

The rearrangement links TRBV19 to TRBJ1-2; 7 bases are shared with TRBD1. In germline, CDR1 is LNHDA, CDR2 SQIVND (reference sequence). The trim removed 0 bases at V and 7 bases at J, leaving 14 bases unmatched. The CDR3 covers 17 residues. The CDR3 DNA reads TGTGCCAGTAGTATAGATCTGAGACAGGGTGTGGCGGCTGGCTACACCTTC. Amino acid sequence: CASSIDLRQGVAAGYTF.

V gene TRBV7-2 combines with J gene TRBJ1-1; 8 bases agree with TRBD1. The CDR3 extends over 18 amino acids. J gave up 0 bases and V 4 bases, and 13 bases lay outside the gene matches. The V gene's germline CDR1 is SGHTA and CDR2 FQGNSA. Here the CDR3 DNA reads TGTGCCAGCAGCTCCTTCGGACAGGGCGCCCCGTTGAACACTGAAGCTTTCTTT. As protein: CASSSFGQGAPLNTEAFF.

J is TRBJ2-1 and V is TRBV2; TRBD1 might be the D (5 bases). The V end was cut by 2 bases, the J end by 6 bases, with 17 bases between. The germline gives CDR1 SNHLY, CDR2 FYNNEI. This CDR3 region has 16 residues. CDR3 amino acids: CASSERGPIIGNEQFF. CDR3 coding DNA: TGTGCCAGCAGTGAAAGGGGTCCTATAATCGGCAATGAGCAGTTCTTC.

The rearrangement links TRBV6-1 to TRBJ2-2; TRBD2 aligns across 10 bases. There are 15 residues in the CDR3. With V trimmed by 3 bases and J by 6 bases, 4 bases remained unmatched. Germline V gene data show CDR1 as MNHNS and CDR2 as SASEGT. This chain's CDR3 is CASSDLAGAAGELFF. Written as DNA, the CDR3 is TGTGCCAGCAGTGACCTAGCGGGGGCAGCCGGGGAGCTGTTTTTT.

CDR3 sequence: CASSPLLADNEQFF. In nucleotides, the CDR3 is TGTGCCAGCTCACCACTTCTAGCGGACAATGAGCAGTTCTTC. The chain links TRBV18 to TRBJ2-1, with TRBD2 identical over 7 bases. Germline assignment: CDR1 KGHSH and CDR2 LQKENI. The V and J ends lost 1 base and 5 bases, in that order; junction bases with no gene match: 2. The CDR3 length is 14 residues.

J is TRBJ2-1 and V is TRBV3-1 (or the pseudogene TRBV3-2); TRBD2 matches at 9 bases. This CDR3 is built from 15 residues. Germline V gene sequence: CDR1 LGHDT, CDR2 YNNKEL (reference sequence). The trim removed 0 bases at V and 7 bases at J, leaving 4 bases unmatched. CDR3 in amino acids: CASSQERGGLNEQFF. CDR3 sequence (DNA): TGTGCCAGCAGCCAAGAGCGGGGGGGCCTAAATGAGCAGTTCTTC.

The rearrangement links TRBV19 to TRBJ1-1; 9 bases line up with TRBD1. CDR1 and CDR2 (germline): LNHDA, SQIVND (reference sequence). V was clipped by 4 bases and J by 5 bases; unmatched bases: 11. The CDR3 extends over 16 amino acids. The CDR3 nucleotides read TGTGCCAGTAGTACCGGACAGGGGAGAGGATCAACTGAAGCTTTCTTT. This codes for CASSTGQGRGSTEAFF. The full variable domain, completed using reference TRBV19 and TRBJ1-1, is DGGITQSPKYLFRKEGQNVTLSCEQNLNHDAMYWYRQDPGQGLRLIYYSQIVNDFQKGDIAEGYSVSREKKESFPLTVTSAQKNPTAFYLCASSTGQGRGSTEAFFGQGTRLTVV.

This chain links TRBV7-8 with TRBJ2-2; D not certain. Trimming removed 1 base at V and 4 bases at J, with 10 bases between. The length of the CDR3 is 15 residues. The germline gives CDR1 SGHVS, CDR2 FQNEAQ. CDR3 nucleotides: TGTGCCAGCAGCTTAGTTGTAGCCGCCACCGGGGAGCTGTTTTTT. This sequence encodes CASSLVVAATGELFF.

Written as DNA, the CDR3 is TGCGCCAGCAGCCACCCCGGGACTAGCGGGGCCACAGATACGCAGTATTTT. Translating it yields CASSHPGTSGATDTQYF. V gene TRBV4-1 combines with J gene TRBJ2-3; TRBD2 agrees at 13 bases. CDR3 length: 17 residues. Germline V CDR1 and CDR2: MGHRA, YSYEKL. Unmatched junction bases numbered 5, after V lost 3 bases and J lost 2 bases.

The J gene is TRBJ2-2, the V gene TRBV19, with TRBD1 matching 10 bases. The CDR3 is made up of 14 amino acids. The V segment lost 8 bases and the J segment 1 base; nucleotides outside the gene matches: 1. Germline-derived CDR1 and CDR2 are LNHDA and SQIVND (reference sequence). CDR3 residues: CASRDRGNTGELFF. CDR3 nucleotides: TGTGCCAGTCGGGACAGGGGGAACACCGGGGAGCTGTTTTTT.

The chain has TRBV24-1 and TRBJ2-7; no clear D gene. Trimming pared 9 bases from V and 4 bases from J, leaving 6 bases between. Germline CDR1 KGHDR, CDR2 SFDVKD. The CDR3 is 10 residues long. Written as DNA, the CDR3 is TGTGCCACCCGAGATTACGAGCAGTACTTC. It yields the protein CATRDYEQYF.